Listed below are T cell receptor beta chains from one sample, sequenced in a study of molecular identifiers for immune sequencing clone quantification. MiXCR was run by TCRdb on the PCR reads, yielding one entry per CDR3 protein. The sample carries some 680,000 distinct CDR3 sequences, roughly 23% recorded once. The sequencing input was naive CD8+ T cells from blood, with Jurkat cell RNA spiked in. All receptors derive from a human donor in good health. Some libraries in this study had Jurkat cell RNA spiked in. CDR3s include the opening cysteine and the closing phenylalanine or tryptophan. The D gene is left open where the match is weak. Expanded clones are given a class, and other clones once, few, many or no size at all.

d_gene,j_gene,v_gene,abundance,CDR3aa,CDR3nt
TRBD1,TRBJ2-5,TRBV19,few,CASRATGVETQYF,TGTGCCAGTAGAGCGACAGGGGTAGAGACCCAGTACTTC
TRBD2,TRBJ2-3,TRBV28,many,CASSLGLADYTDTQYF,TGTGCCAGCAGCCTGGGACTAGCGGACTACACAGATACGCAGTATTTT
NA,TRBJ2-5,TRBV28,NA,CAGSPQGGGTQYF,TGTGCCGGCAGCCCACAGGGAGGAGGGACCCAGTACTTC
NA,TRBJ2-7,TRBV27,NA,CASISPLRYEQYF,TGTGCCAGCATTAGTCCCCTCCGCTACGAGCAGTACTTC
TRBD1,TRBJ1-1,TRBV27,NA,CASSLKGTGGAIEAFF,TGTGCCAGCAGTTTAAAAGGGACAGGGGGCGCGATTGAAGCTTTCTTT
NA,TRBJ2-3,TRBV2,many,CASSDPPSAASTDTQYF,TGTGCCAGCAGTGATCCCCCTAGCGCAGCTAGCACAGATACGCAGTATTTT
NA,TRBJ1-2,TRBV4-2,NA,CASSQERSANYGYTF,TGTGCCAGCAGCCAAGAAAGGTCAGCGAACTATGGCTACACCTTC
TRBD1,TRBJ2-7,TRBV19,NA,CASSIDRGYQDEQYF,TGTGCCAGTAGTATCGACAGGGGATACCAGGACGAGCAGTACTTC
NA,TRBJ1-5,TRBV12-3/TRBV12-4,NA,CASSLDGSNQPRHF,TGTGCCAGCAGTCTGGACGGTAGCAATCAGCCCCGGCATTTT
NA,TRBJ2-7,TRBV2,few,CASSEGTKAAGYEQYF,TGTGCCAGCAGTGAAGGTACCAAAGCGGCGGGCTACGAGCAGTACTTC
NA,TRBJ1-6,TRBV4-3,many,CASSQDWQGNSPLHF,TGCGCCAGCAGCCAAGATTGGCAGGGTAATTCACCCCTCCACTTT
NA,TRBJ2-7,TRBV6-2/TRBV6-3,many,CASTQGRTYEQYF,TGTGCCAGCACCCAGGGGAGGACCTACGAGCAGTACTTC
TRBD1,TRBJ1-1,TRBV30,few,CAVPGQQNTEAFF,TGTGCCGTCCCGGGACAGCAGAACACTGAAGCTTTCTTT
NA,TRBJ2-3,TRBV29-1,many,CSVEGLTSTDTQYF,TGCAGCGTTGAAGGGCTAACTAGCACAGATACGCAGTATTTT
TRBD2,TRBJ2-7,TRBV7-6,few,CACSWGLAGGYEQYF,TGTGCCTGCAGCTGGGGACTAGCGGGAGGTTACGAGCAGTACTTC
NA,TRBJ2-7,TRBV19,few,CASSISPRSRDYEQYF,TGTGCCAGTAGTATTTCTCCTAGATCCAGGGACTACGAGCAGTACTTC
NA,TRBJ1-4,TRBV29-1,many,CSVEELRDSTTNEKLFF,TGCAGCGTTGAAGAACTCCGGGACTCTACAACTAATGAAAAACTGTTTTTT